Listed here are 5 T cell receptor beta chains from one sample, sequenced in a study of human T cells and chemical hapten exposure. Time point denoted: patch test 2, 6 weeks after DPC sensitization. As to treatment: therapeutic diphenylcyclopropenone sensitization with weekly scalp DPC. One entry per CDR3 protein, called by TCRdb with MiXCR from the RACE reads. The table has approximately 97,000 distinct CDR3 sequences, about 10% seen once. The sequences come from whole blood, collected in connection with sensitization to the hapten diphenylcyclopropenone (DPC). The receptor source for this set is a woman between 40 and 55 years old with alopecia areata. Some clones in this sample may be carry-over from other donors' samples.

This clonotype was detected many times. This chain uses TRBV7-2 with TRBJ1-5; a weak D match, TRBD1 (5 bases). The CDR3 loop spans 15 amino acids. Germline V gives CDR1 SGHTA, CDR2 FQGNSA. V dropped 4 bases and J dropped 5 bases, with 15 bases sitting between them. The CDR3 protein is CASSSSPAGDQPQHF. The CDR3 bases are TGTGCCAGCAGCTCTAGTCCGGCGGGGGATCAGCCCCAGCATTTT.

CDR3 sequence: CSASVPGELFF. As DNA, the CDR3 is TGCAGTGCTAGCGTCCCCGGGGAGCTGTTTTTT. V gene TRBV20-1 combines with J gene TRBJ2-2; D uncertain. Trimming removed 3 bases from V and 6 bases from J, with 5 bases in between. The germline CDR1 and CDR2 sequences are DFQATT and SNEGSKA (reference sequence). CDR3 length: 11 amino acids.

The J gene is TRBJ1-1, the V gene TRBV6-5; D unclear. Germline V CDR1 and CDR2: MNHEY, SVGAGI. V lost 1 base to trimming and J lost 0 bases, with 12 bases between them. This CDR3 is 16 amino acids long. CDR3 amino acids: CASSYWARRVNTEAFF. The CDR3 DNA follows: TGTGCCAGCAGTTACTGGGCGAGAAGGGTGAACACTGAAGCTTTCTTT.

This clonotype was seen repeatedly, ten times or more. This chain joins TRBV7-2 and TRBJ2-4; D might be TRBD2 (6 bases). The CDR3 sequence is 17 residues long. The V gene lost 5 bases and the J gene lost 2 bases, with 19 bases spanning the gap. The germline gives CDR1 SGHTA, CDR2 FQGNSA. The CDR3 sequence: CASSVVALGRPKNIQYF. The CDR3 coding sequence is TGTGCCAGCAGCGTGGTCGCGCTTGGGAGGCCCAAAAACATTCAGTACTTC.

The chain is built from TRBV27 and TRBJ2-7; 8 nucleotides align to TRBD2. The V segment lost 7 bases and the J segment 6 bases; nucleotides outside the gene matches: 8. Germline CDR1 is MNHEY and CDR2 is SMNVEV (reference sequence). The CDR3 totals 13 residues. The CDR3 DNA reads as TGTGCCAGCACCCATCTGGCGGGAGGCGAGCAGTACTTC. Translating gives CASTHLAGGEQYF.